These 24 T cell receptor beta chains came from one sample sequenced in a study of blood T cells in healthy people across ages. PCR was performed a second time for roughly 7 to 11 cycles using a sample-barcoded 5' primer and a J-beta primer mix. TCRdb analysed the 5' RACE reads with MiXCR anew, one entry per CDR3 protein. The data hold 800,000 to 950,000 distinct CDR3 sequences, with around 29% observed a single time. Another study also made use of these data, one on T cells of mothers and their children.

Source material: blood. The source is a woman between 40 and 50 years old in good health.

The CDR3 nucleotides read TGTGCCATCAGTGACGGGACCCCGAGCATTCAGTACTTC. It yields the protein CAISDGTPSIQYF. The rearrangement links TRBV10-3 to TRBJ2-4; D possibly matches TRBD1 or TRBD2 (5 bases each). The germline CDR1 and CDR2 sequences are ENHRY and SYGVKD. The CDR3 is made up of 13 amino acids. Trimming shortened V by 3 bases and J by 9 bases, and 12 bases separated the two germline ends.

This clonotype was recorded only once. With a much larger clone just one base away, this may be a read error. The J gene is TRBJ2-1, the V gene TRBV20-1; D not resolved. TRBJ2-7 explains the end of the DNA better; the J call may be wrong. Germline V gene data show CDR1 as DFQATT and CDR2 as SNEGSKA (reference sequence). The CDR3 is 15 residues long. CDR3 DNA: TGCAGTGCTAGACGGCCTCTGAGCTCCTACAATGAGCAGTACTTC. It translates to CSARRPLSSYNEQYF.

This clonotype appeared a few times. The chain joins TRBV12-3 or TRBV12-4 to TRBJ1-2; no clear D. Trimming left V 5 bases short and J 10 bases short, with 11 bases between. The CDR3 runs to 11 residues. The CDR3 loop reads CASSPLHDYTF. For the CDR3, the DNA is TGTGCCAGCAGTCCTTTACACGACTACACCTTC.

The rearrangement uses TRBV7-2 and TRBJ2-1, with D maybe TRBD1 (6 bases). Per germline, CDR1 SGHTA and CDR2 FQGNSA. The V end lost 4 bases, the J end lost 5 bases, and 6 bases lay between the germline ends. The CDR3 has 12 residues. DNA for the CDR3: TGTGCCAGCAGCTACAGGGACAATGAGCAGTTCTTC. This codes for CASSYRDNEQFF.

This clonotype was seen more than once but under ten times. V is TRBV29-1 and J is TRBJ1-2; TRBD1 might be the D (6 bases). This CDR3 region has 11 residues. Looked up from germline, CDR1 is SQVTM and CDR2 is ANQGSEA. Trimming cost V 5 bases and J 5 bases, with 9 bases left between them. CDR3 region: CSVPTGYGYTF. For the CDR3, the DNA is TGCAGCGTTCCGACAGGTTATGGCTACACCTTC. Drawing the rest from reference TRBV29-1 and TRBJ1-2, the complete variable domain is SAVISQKPSRDICQRGTSLTIQCQVDSQVTMMFWYRQQPGQSLTLIATANQGSEATYESGFVIDKFPISRPNLTFSTLTVSNMSPEDSSIYLCSVPTGYGYTFGSGTRLTVV.

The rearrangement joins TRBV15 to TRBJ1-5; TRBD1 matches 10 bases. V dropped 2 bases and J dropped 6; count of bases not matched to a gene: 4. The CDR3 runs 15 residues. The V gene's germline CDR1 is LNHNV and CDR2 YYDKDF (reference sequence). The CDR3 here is CATSRRTGGPQPQHF. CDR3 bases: TGTGCCACCAGCAGAAGGACAGGGGGGCCTCAGCCCCAGCATTTT.

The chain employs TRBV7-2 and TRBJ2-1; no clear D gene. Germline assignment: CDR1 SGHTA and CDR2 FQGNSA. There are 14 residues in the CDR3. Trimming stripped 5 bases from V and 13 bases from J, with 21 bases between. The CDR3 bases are TGTGCCAGCAGCCACGGGCCCGCGAAAGAGACCCAGTTCTTC. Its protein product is CASSHGPAKETQFF.

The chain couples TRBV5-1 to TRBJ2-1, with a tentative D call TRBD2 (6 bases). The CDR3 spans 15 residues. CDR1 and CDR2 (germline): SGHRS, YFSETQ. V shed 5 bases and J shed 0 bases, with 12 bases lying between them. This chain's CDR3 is CASRPGTGSYNEQFF. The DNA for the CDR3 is TGCGCCAGCAGACCCGGGACTGGCTCCTACAATGAGCAGTTCTTC.

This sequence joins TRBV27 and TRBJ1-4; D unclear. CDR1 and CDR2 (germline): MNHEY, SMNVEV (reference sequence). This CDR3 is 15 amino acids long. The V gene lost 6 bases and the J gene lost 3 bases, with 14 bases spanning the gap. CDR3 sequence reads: CASSRTTVPNEKLFF. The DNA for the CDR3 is TGTGCCAGCAGCCGAACGACGGTCCCTAATGAAAAACTGTTTTTT. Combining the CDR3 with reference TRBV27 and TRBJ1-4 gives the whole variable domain EAQVTQNPRYLITVTGKKLTVTCSQNMNHEYMSWYRQDPGLGLRQIYYSMNVEVTDKGDVPEGYKVSRKEKRNFPLILESPSPNQTSLYFCASSRTTVPNEKLFFGSGTQLSVL.

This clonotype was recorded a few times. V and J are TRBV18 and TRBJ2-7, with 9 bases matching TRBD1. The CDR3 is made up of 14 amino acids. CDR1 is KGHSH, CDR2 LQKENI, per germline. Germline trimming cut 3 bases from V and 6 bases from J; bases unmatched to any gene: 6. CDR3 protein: CASSPYRDRAEQYF. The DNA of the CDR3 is TGTGCCAGCTCACCGTACCGGGACAGGGCCGAGCAGTACTTC.

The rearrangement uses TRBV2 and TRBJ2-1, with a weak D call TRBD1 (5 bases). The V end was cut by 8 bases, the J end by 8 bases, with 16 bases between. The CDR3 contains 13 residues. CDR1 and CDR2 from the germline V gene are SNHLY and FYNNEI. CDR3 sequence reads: CASPETAYYEQFF. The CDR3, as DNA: TGTGCCAGCCCCGAGACAGCTTACTATGAGCAGTTCTTC. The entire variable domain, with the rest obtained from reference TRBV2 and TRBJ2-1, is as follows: EPEVTQTPSHQVTQMGQEVILRCVPISNHLYFYWYRQILGQKVEFLVSFYNNEISEKSEIFDDQFSVERPDGSNFTLKIRSTKLEDSAMYFCASPETAYYEQFFGPGTRLTVL.

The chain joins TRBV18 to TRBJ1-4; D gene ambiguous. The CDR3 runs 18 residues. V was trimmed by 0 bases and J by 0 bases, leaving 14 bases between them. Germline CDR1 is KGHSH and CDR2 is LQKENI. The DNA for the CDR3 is TGTGCCAGCTCACCACCGGTGGGCAGATCTGCAACTAATGAAAAACTGTTTTTT. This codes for CASSPPVGRSATNEKLFF.

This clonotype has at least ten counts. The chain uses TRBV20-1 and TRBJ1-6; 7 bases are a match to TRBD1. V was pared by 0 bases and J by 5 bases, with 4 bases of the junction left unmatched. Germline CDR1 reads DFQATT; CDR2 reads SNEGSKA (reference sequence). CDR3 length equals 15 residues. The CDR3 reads CSAREAGGNNSPLHF. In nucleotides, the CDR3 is TGCAGTGCTAGAGAGGCAGGGGGTAATAATTCACCCCTCCACTTT.

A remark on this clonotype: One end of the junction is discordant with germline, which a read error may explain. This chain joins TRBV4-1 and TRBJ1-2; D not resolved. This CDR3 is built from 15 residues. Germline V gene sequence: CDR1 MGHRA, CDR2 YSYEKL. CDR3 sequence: CAGSQVGETAYGYTF. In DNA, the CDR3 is TGCGCCGGCAGCCAAGTTGGTGAAACAGCGTATGGCTACACCTTC.

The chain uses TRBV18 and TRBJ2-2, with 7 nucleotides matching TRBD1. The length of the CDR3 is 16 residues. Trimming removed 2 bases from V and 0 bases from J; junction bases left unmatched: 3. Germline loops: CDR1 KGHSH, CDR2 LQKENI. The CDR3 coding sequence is TGTGCCAGCTCACCAACCACAGGGGCGAACACCGGGGAGCTGTTTTTT. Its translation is CASSPTTGANTGELFF. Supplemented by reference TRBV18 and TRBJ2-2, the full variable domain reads NAGVMQNPRHLVRRRGQEARLRCSPMKGHSHVYWYRQLPEEGLKFMVYLQKENIIDESGMPKERFSAEFPKEGPSILRIQQVVRGDSAAYFCASSPTTGANTGELFFGEGSRLTVL.

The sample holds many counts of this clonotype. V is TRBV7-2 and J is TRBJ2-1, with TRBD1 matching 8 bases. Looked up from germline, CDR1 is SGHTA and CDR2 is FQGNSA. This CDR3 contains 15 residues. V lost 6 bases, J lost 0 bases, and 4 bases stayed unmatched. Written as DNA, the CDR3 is TGTGCCAGCAGAGAGGGACAGGCCTCCTACAATGAGCAGTTCTTC. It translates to CASREGQASYNEQFF.

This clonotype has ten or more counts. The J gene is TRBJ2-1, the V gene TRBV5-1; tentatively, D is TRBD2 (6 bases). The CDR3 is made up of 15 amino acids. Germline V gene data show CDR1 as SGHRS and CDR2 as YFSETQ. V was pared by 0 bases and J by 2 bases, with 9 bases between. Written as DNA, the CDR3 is TGCGCCAGCAGCTTGGGCGGGAATGCCTACAATGAGCAGTTCTTC. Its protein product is CASSLGGNAYNEQFF.

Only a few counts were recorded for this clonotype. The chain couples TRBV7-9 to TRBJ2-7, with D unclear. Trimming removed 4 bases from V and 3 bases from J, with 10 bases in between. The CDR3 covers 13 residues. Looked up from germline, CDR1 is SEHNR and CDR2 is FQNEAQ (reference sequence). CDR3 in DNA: TGTGCCAGCAGCTCCCAACTCCGCTACGAGCAGTACTTC. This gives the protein CASSSQLRYEQYF.

The DNA for the CDR3 is TGCAGCGCTCGGGACAGGGGGGGCAATCAGCCCCAGCATTTT. It encodes CSARDRGGNQPQHF. The gene calls are TRBV29-1 and TRBJ1-5, with 11 nucleotides matching TRBD1. Trimming removed 7 bases from V and 2 bases from J; junction bases left unmatched: 4. Germline values: CDR1 SQVTM, CDR2 ANQGSEA. CDR3 length: 14 residues.

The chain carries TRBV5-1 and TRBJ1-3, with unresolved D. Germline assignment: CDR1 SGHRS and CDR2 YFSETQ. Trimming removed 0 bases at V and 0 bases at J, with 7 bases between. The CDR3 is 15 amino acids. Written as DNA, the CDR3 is TGCGCCAGCAGCTTGGAGCCTAACTCTGGAAACACCATATATTTT. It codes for CASSLEPNSGNTIYF.

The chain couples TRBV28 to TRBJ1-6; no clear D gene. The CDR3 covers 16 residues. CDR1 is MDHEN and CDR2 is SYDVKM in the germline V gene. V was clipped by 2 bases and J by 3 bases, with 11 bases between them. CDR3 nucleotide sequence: TGTGCCAGCAGTTTAAGTGCAGGAAACTATAATTCACCCCTCCACTTT. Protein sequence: CASSLSAGNYNSPLHF.

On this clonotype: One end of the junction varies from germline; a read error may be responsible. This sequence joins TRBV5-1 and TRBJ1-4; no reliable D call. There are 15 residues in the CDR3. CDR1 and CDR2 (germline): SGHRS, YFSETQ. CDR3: CASSAGGMGGEKRFF. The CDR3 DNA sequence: TGCGCCAGCAGCGCTGGTGGAATGGGAGGCGAAAAACGGTTTTTT.

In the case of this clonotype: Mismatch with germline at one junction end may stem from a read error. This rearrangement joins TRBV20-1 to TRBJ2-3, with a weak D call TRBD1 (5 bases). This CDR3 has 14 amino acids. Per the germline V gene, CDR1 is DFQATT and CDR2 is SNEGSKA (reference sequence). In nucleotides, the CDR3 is TGCGGTGCTAGACAGCCCGGGAGCACAGATACGCAGTATTTT. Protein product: CGARQPGSTDTQYF.

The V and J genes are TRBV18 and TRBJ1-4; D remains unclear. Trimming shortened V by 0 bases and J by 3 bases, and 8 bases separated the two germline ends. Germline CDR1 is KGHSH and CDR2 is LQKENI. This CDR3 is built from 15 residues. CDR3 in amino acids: CASSPPGMANEKLFF. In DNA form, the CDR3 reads TGTGCCAGCTCACCACCCGGGATGGCTAATGAAAAACTGTTTTTT.